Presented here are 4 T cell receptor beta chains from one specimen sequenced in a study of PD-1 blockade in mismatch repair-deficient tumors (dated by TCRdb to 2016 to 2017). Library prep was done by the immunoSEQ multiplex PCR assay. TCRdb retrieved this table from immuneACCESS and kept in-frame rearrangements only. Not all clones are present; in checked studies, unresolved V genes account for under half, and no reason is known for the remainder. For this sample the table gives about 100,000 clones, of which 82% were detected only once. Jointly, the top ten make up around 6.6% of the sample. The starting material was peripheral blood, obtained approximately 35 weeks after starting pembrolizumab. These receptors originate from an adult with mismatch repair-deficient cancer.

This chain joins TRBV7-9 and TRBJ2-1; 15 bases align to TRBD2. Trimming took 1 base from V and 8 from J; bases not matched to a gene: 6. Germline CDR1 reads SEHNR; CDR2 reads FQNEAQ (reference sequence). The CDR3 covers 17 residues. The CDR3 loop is CASSLVQGLAGGDEQFF. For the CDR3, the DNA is TGTGCCAGCAGCTTAGTTCAAGGACTAGCGGGAGGGGATGAGCAGTTCTTC.

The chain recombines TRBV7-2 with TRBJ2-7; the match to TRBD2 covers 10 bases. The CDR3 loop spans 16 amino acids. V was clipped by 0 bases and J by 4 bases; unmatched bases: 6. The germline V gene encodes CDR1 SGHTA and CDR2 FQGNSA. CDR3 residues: CASSLASGRAGYEQYF. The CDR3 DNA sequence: TGTGCCAGCAGCTTAGCGAGCGGGAGGGCCGGTTACGAGCAGTACTTC.

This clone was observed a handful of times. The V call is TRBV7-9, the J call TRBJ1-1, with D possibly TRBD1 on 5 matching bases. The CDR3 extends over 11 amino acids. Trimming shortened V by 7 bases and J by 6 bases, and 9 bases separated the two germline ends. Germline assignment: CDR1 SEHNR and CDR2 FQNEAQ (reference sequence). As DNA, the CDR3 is TGTGCCAGCACCCTGGGGGCTGAAGCTTTCTTT. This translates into CASTLGAEAFF.

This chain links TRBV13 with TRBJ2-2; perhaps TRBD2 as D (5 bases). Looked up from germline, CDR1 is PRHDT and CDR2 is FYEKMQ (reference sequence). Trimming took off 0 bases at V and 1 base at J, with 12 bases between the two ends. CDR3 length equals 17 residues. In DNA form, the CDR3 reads TGTGCCAGCAGCTTAGGATTTGGTAGCGAGAACACCGGGGAGCTGTTTTTT. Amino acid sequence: CASSLGFGSENTGELFF.